A single sample is the source of the 31 T cell receptor beta chains below, sequenced in a study of blood T cell repertoires in COVID-19. Sequencing was performed with immunoSEQ multiplex PCR; in TCRdb, only in-frame clones are kept and a portion is missing. The table has hundreds of thousands of clones, 70% to 90% seen once; the top ten hold 6% to 6.5%. Sequencing was done on a sample of peripheral blood. These TCRs come from a woman in her twenties or thirties with COVID-19, enrolled during active disease.

This clone has just a few counts. The chain uses TRBV15 and TRBJ2-2; D is uncertain. The germline gives CDR1 LNHNV, CDR2 YYDKDF (reference sequence). CDR3 length equals 17 residues. V lost 5 bases, J lost 5 bases, and 21 bases lay in between. This chain's CDR3 is CATSSDLLMAGTGELFF. The CDR3 DNA reads as TGTGCCACCAGCTCCGACCTCTTAATGGCCGGGACCGGGGAGCTGTTTTTT.

The rearrangement uses TRBV6-2 or TRBV6-3 and TRBJ1-5; D not resolved. Looked up from germline, CDR1 is MNHEY and CDR2 is SVGEGT. V lost 6 bases, J lost 0 bases, and 18 bases lay in between. The CDR3 totals 17 residues. This CDR3 is CASSRAGPRDSNQPQHF. The CDR3 DNA reads as TGTGCCAGCAGCCGGGCAGGCCCCCGTGATAGCAATCAGCCCCAGCATTTT.

The chain carries TRBV3-1 (or the pseudogene TRBV3-2) and TRBJ1-6; possible D gene TRBD1, 6 bases. CDR3 size: 13 residues. Germline lookup yields CDR1 LGHDT and CDR2 YNNKEL (reference sequence). V lost 11 bases, J lost 5 bases, and 13 bases lay in between. The DNA for the CDR3 is TGTGCCTTCGGGACATCCGATAATTCACCCCTCCACTTT. As protein: CAFGTSDNSPLHF.

The rearrangement links TRBV15 to TRBJ2-1, with 8 bases identical to TRBD2. Germline V CDR1 and CDR2: LNHNV, YYDKDF (reference sequence). Trimming took 1 base from V and 4 from J; bases not matched to a gene: 9. CDR3 length: 17 amino acids. DNA of the CDR3: TGTGCCACCAGCAGAGCTAGACTAGCGCGTGAATACAATGAGCAGTTCTTC. Translation: CATSRARLAREYNEQFF. The complete variable domain, with remaining parts taken from reference TRBV15 and TRBJ2-1, reads DAMVIQNPRYQVTQFGKPVTLSCSQTLNHNVMYWYQQKSSQAPKLLFHYYDKDFNNEADTPDNFQSRRPNTSFCFLDIRSPGLGDTAMYLCATSRARLAREYNEQFFGPGTRLTVL.

The chain recombines TRBV2 with TRBJ2-7; possibly TRBD1 for D (6 bases). Between the trimmed V and J ends, which lost 9 bases and 2 bases, there was a span of 11 bases. Germline V gene lookup returns CDR1 SNHLY and CDR2 FYNNEI. The CDR3 contains 12 residues. The CDR3 sequence is CASVGGTYEQYF. Written as DNA, the CDR3 is TGTGCCAGTGTAGGGGGTACCTACGAGCAGTACTTC.

This sequence joins TRBV7-6 and TRBJ2-1, with 7 bases aligning to TRBD2. This CDR3 spans 16 amino acids. V trimming: 2 bases; J trimming: 7 bases; junction bases outside the gene matches: 11. Per germline, CDR1 SGHVS and CDR2 FNYEAQ. CDR3 sequence (DNA): TGTGCCAGCAGCTTACGACGAGGACTAGTCGAGAATGAGCAGTTCTTC. Its translation: CASSLRRGLVENEQFF.

The V and J genes are TRBV19 and TRBJ2-1, with a weak D call TRBD2 (6 bases). Germline V gives CDR1 LNHDA, CDR2 SQIVND (reference sequence). The CDR3 length is 16 residues. V gave up 4 bases and J gave up 10 bases, with 23 bases separating them. The CDR3 reads CASSKPSGRDVDEQFF. In DNA, the CDR3 is TGTGCCAGTAGTAAACCGAGCGGGCGGGATGTTGACGAGCAGTTCTTC. The entire variable domain, with the rest obtained from reference TRBV19 and TRBJ2-1, is as follows: DGGITQSPKYLFRKEGQNVTLSCEQNLNHDAMYWYRQDPGQGLRLIYYSQIVNDFQKGDIAEGYSVSREKKESFPLTVTSAQKNPTAFYLCASSKPSGRDVDEQFFGPGTRLTVL.

This chain uses TRBV24-1 with TRBJ2-3, with D maybe TRBD2 (6 bases). V dropped 4 bases and J dropped 3 bases, with 7 bases sitting between them. Per germline, CDR1 KGHDR and CDR2 SFDVKD. This CDR3 is built from 13 residues. CDR3 sequence: CATSEGGTDTQYF. The CDR3 nucleotides are TGTGCCACCAGTGAGGGGGGTACAGATACGCAGTATTTT.

The V gene is TRBV6-1, the J gene TRBJ2-1; 8 bases are a match to TRBD2. CDR1 MNHNS and CDR2 SASEGT come from the germline V gene. CDR3 length equals 11 residues. Trimming at V came to 6 bases and at J to 9 bases, leaving 1 base not matched to a gene. The CDR3 region has the DNA TGTGCCAGCAGGGCGGGAGGTGAGCAGTTCTTC. The encoded protein is CASRAGGEQFF.

The chain uses TRBV6-5 and TRBJ2-7; 10 nucleotides agree with TRBD2. Unmatched junction bases numbered 4, after V lost 6 bases and J lost 5 bases. The CDR3 runs 13 residues. CDR1 MNHEY and CDR2 SVGAGI come from the germline V gene. The CDR3 DNA sequence: TGTGCCAGCAGACCTAGCGGGGGTGACGAGCAGTACTTC. Amino acids: CASRPSGGDEQYF.

Here the CDR3 DNA reads TGTGCCAGCAGCCAATTAGGAGGCTACGAGCAGTACTTC. As protein: CASSQLGGYEQYF. The chain couples TRBV14 to TRBJ2-7; tentative D call: TRBD2 (5 bases). V was trimmed by 2 bases and J by 3 bases, leaving 8 bases between them. The CDR3 totals 13 residues. Germline V gene data show CDR1 as SGHDN and CDR2 as FVKESK.

This chain links TRBV18 with TRBJ2-5, with a tentative D call TRBD1 (5 bases). This CDR3 spans 14 amino acids. CDR1 is KGHSH and CDR2 is LQKENI in the germline V gene. V lost 1 base to trimming and J lost 5 bases, with 11 bases between them. The CDR3 loop is CASSPQDSGETQYF. CDR3 bases: TGTGCCAGCTCACCACAAGACAGTGGCGAGACCCAGTACTTC.

J is TRBJ2-2 and V is TRBV2, with unresolved D. The CDR3 is 15 residues long. The germline gives CDR1 SNHLY, CDR2 FYNNEI. The V end was cut by 3 bases, the J end by 1 base, with 9 bases between. The CDR3 region is CASSDEQMNTGELFF. The CDR3 DNA follows: TGTGCCAGCAGTGACGAACAGATGAACACCGGGGAGCTGTTTTTT.

The J gene is TRBJ2-3, the V gene TRBV3-1 (or the pseudogene TRBV3-2), with TRBD2 matching 8 bases. The CDR3 sequence is 22 residues long. V was clipped by 2 bases and J by 1 base; unmatched bases: 23. The germline gives CDR1 LGHDT, CDR2 YNNKEL (reference sequence). Written as DNA, the CDR3 is TGTGCCAGCAGCCAATTGGCGCGGGGGGCCCAAAGGGCGCGTCTCGGCACAGATACGCAGTATTTT. Encoded protein: CASSQLARGAQRARLGTDTQYF.

The CDR3 loop is CASKGTGSYEQYF. DNA of the CDR3: TGTGCCAGCAAAGGGACTGGGTCCTACGAGCAGTACTTC. This chain links TRBV12-3 or TRBV12-4 with TRBJ2-7; possible D gene TRBD2, 6 bases. V gave up 7 bases and J gave up 1 base, with 11 bases separating them. The CDR3 has 13 residues.

In this sample, this clone turned up once. J is TRBJ1-1 and V is TRBV18; TRBD1 matches at 12 bases. Per the germline V gene, CDR1 is KGHSH and CDR2 is LQKENI. V was pared by 0 bases and J by 3 bases, with 2 bases of the junction left unmatched. The CDR3 extends over 16 amino acids. The CDR3 is CASSPPGQGADTEAFF. The CDR3 DNA reads TGTGCCAGCTCACCACCGGGACAGGGGGCGGACACTGAAGCTTTCTTT. The whole variable domain, filled in from reference TRBV18 and TRBJ1-1, reads NAGVMQNPRHLVRRRGQEARLRCSPMKGHSHVYWYRQLPEEGLKFMVYLQKENIIDESGMPKERFSAEFPKEGPSILRIQQVVRGDSAAYFCASSPPGQGADTEAFFGQGTRLTVV.

The chain couples TRBV11-2 to TRBJ1-3; D not resolved. With 4 bases removed from V and 3 bases from J, the gap between germline ends came to 10 bases. The V gene's germline CDR1 is SGHAT and CDR2 FQNNGV. The CDR3 runs to 14 residues. CDR3 amino acids: CASSSDSLGNTIYF. As DNA, the CDR3 is TGTGCCAGCAGCTCCGACTCTCTTGGAAACACCATATATTTT.

The chain's CDR3 is CASSPGGLAEDTQYF. The CDR3 DNA sequence: TGTGCCAGCAGCCCCGGAGGACTAGCGGAAGATACGCAGTATTTT. The V gene is TRBV11-3, the J gene TRBJ2-3, with 10 bases that match TRBD2. CDR1 and CDR2 from the germline V gene are SGHNT and YENEEA. This CDR3 comprises 15 residues. The V gene end was trimmed by 5 bases and the J gene end by 5 bases; junction bases not matched to a gene: 7.

CDR3 DNA: TGCGCCAGCAGTGCATCGGCAGAGGAGCTGTACAATCAGCCCCAGCATTTT. Translation gives CASSASAEELYNQPQHF. The V gene is TRBV10-2, the J gene TRBJ1-5, with D unclear. Trimming cost V 4 bases and J 3 bases, with 19 bases left between them. From germline, CDR1 is WSHSY and CDR2 SAAADI. The CDR3 length is 17 residues.

The rearrangement links TRBV4-2 to TRBJ2-3; D gene uncertain. Germline assignment: CDR1 LGHNA and CDR2 YNFKEQ. V shed 2 bases and J shed 0 bases, with 18 bases lying between them. The CDR3 runs 18 residues. In DNA, the CDR3 is TGTGCCAGCAGCCAATACCTGGTAAGAGAATCTAGCACAGATACGCAGTATTTT. Translation: CASSQYLVRESSTDTQYF.

The chain has TRBV6-2 or TRBV6-3 and TRBJ2-2; 11 positions match TRBD1. The CDR3 is 17 residues long. CDR1 and CDR2 (germline): MNHEY, SVGEGT. With V trimmed by 1 base and J by 3 bases, 4 bases remained unmatched. As DNA, the CDR3 is TGTGCCAGCAGTTACTACGGACAGGGGGCCCACACCGGGGAGCTGTTTTTT. Translation gives CASSYYGQGAHTGELFF.

The gene calls are TRBV7-2 and TRBJ2-1; a possible D gene is TRBD2 (5 bases). The germline V and J ends were trimmed by 3 bases and 4 bases, with 16 bases remaining between them. The CDR3 is made up of 16 amino acids. Germline V gives CDR1 SGHTA, CDR2 FQGNSA. CDR3 DNA sequence: TGTGCCAGCAGCTTCCCGCCGGGAAGTAGGTACAATGAGCAGTTCTTC. This codes for CASSFPPGSRYNEQFF. Full variable domain (rest looked up from reference TRBV7-2 and TRBJ2-1): GAGVSQSPSNKVTEKGKDVELRCDPISGHTALYWYRQSLGQGLEFLIYFQGNSAPDKSGLPSDRFSAERTGGSVSTLTIQRTQQEDSAVYLCASSFPPGSRYNEQFFGPGTRLTVL.

The chain uses TRBV11-2 and TRBJ2-7; the match to TRBD1 covers 7 bases. Germline V gene data show CDR1 as SGHAT and CDR2 as FQNNGV. The CDR3 runs 14 residues. The J segment lost 6 bases and the V segment lost 10 bases, leaving 15 bases of the junction unmatched. The CDR3 loop reads CATRSRTGLSEQYF. The CDR3 DNA sequence: TGTGCCACCCGCTCCCGGACAGGCCTTAGCGAGCAGTACTTC.

The rearrangement links TRBV19 to TRBJ1-1, with 8 nucleotides matching TRBD1. Germline-derived CDR1 and CDR2 are LNHDA and SQIVND (reference sequence). The CDR3 is made up of 14 amino acids. Germline trimming cut 3 bases from V and 3 bases from J; bases unmatched to any gene: 3. This CDR3 is CASSMAGGDTEAFF. The CDR3 DNA follows: TGTGCCAGTAGTATGGCAGGGGGCGACACTGAAGCTTTCTTT.

The chain is built from TRBV6-2 or TRBV6-3 and TRBJ2-5, with D perhaps matching TRBD2 (6 bases). The CDR3 totals 15 residues. The germline V gene has CDR1 MNHEY and CDR2 SVGEGT. Trimming removed 2 bases from V and 4 bases from J, with 14 bases in between. CDR3: CASSYIGRGLETQYF. CDR3 in DNA: TGTGCCAGCAGTTACATCGGGAGAGGTCTAGAGACCCAGTACTTC.

The chain has TRBV6-1 and TRBJ2-7; D unclear. Trimming left V 0 bases short and J 4 bases short, with 4 bases between. The CDR3 totals 12 residues. The V gene's germline CDR1 is MNHNS and CDR2 SASEGT. CDR3 nucleotides: TGTGCCAGCAGTGAAGCCTATTACGAGCAGTACTTC. Translating gives CASSEAYYEQYF.

About this clone: The germline gene is not matched at one end of the junction; a read error may be the cause. V and J are TRBV29-1 and TRBJ1-2; no clear D. The CDR3 spans 13 residues. CDR1 and CDR2 (germline): SQVTM, ANQGSEA. CDR3 nucleotide sequence: TGCAGCGCTGAAGAGGGTACGGGCTATGGCTACACCTTC. This gives the protein CSAEEGTGYGYTF.

The gene calls are TRBV24-1 and TRBJ2-7, with 7 positions matching TRBD2. The CDR3 runs 16 residues. Per the germline V gene, CDR1 is KGHDR and CDR2 is SFDVKD. V lost 4 bases, J lost 0 bases, and 8 bases stayed unmatched. This CDR3 is CATSEKGLGASYEQYV. CDR3 coding DNA: TGTGCCACCAGTGAAAAAGGACTAGGGGCCTCCTACGAGCAGTACGTC.

The chain has TRBV6-5 and TRBJ1-4, with TRBD1 matching 7 bases. Germline assignment: CDR1 MNHEY and CDR2 SVGAGI. V lost 6 bases, J lost 9 bases, and 13 bases stayed unmatched. The CDR3 is made up of 15 amino acids. CDR3 region: CASSYRGGVGKKLFF. The CDR3 nucleotides are TGTGCCAGCAGCTACAGGGGCGGGGTGGGTAAAAAACTGTTTTTT.

J is TRBJ2-3 and V is TRBV4-1; unclear D gene. The V and J ends lost 4 bases and 4 bases respectively, with 15 bases between them. Germline V gene lookup returns CDR1 MGHRA and CDR2 YSYEKL. The CDR3 runs to 15 residues. CDR3 region: CASSLAMMGPDTQYF. As DNA, the CDR3 is TGCGCCAGCAGCCTGGCCATGATGGGCCCAGATACGCAGTATTTT.

The V call is TRBV28, the J call TRBJ1-4; the match to TRBD1 covers 9 bases. Germline assignment: CDR1 MDHEN and CDR2 SYDVKM. This CDR3 comprises 16 residues. The V and J ends lost 6 bases and 4 bases, in that order; junction bases with no gene match: 9. DNA of the CDR3: TGTGCCAGCAGAGAAGGGACAGGGCTTGGTAATGAAAAACTGTTTTTT. It is translated as CASREGTGLGNEKLFF.